The source of this T cell receptor (beta chain) is a study of Ad26.COV2.S vaccination and SARS-CoV-2 variants. Treatment here: some 19 received Ad26.COV2.S at low or high dose, single or two shots; several received placebo; per-sample allocation not given. Vaccine and placebo recipients were sampled on day 63 after the first injection. Repertoires were generated with immunoSEQ multiplex PCR, while TCRdb's copy carries only in-frame clones and drops some. The sample has hundreds of thousands of clones, more than 80% seen once; the top ten hold about 1.5%. The germline V and J ends were trimmed by 5 bases and 0 bases, with 11 bases remaining between them. This CDR3 has 15 residues. Germline-derived CDR1 and CDR2 are MNHEY and SMNVEV (reference sequence).

This specimen consisted of peripheral blood, obtained in a trial of Ad26.COV2.S vaccine versus placebo. This sequence originates from a person aged 18 to 59 who received the Ad26.COV2.S COVID-19 vaccine or a placebo. This chain connects TRBV27 to TRBJ1-5, with D tentatively TRBD1 (6 bases). CDR3 loop: CASSPRQVSNQPQHF. Here the CDR3 DNA reads TGTGCCAGCAGTCCTCGACAGGTTAGCAATCAGCCCCAGCATTTT.